Each of the 30 T cell receptor beta chains below was sequenced from the same sample in a study of human versus mouse CDR3 diversity and MHC coevolution. Some clones are missing from TCRdb's copy, which holds only in-frame ones; the method was immunoSEQ multiplex PCR. The data contain 50,000 to 65,000 clones, 90% to 95% of them singletons. The sequencing sample was made of naive CD4+ T cells from blood. Stated subset: CD45RO-negative CD62L-positive naive CD4 T cells. All receptors derive from a person in their sixties or seventies in good health.

The rearrangement joins TRBV6-1 to TRBJ2-7, with 11 bases fitting TRBD1. CDR3 length: 14 amino acids. Germline CDR1 and CDR2: MNHNS and SASEGT. V shed 5 bases, J shed 4 bases, and the junction held 4 bases outside the gene matches. The CDR3 DNA is TGTGCCAGCAGTTCCCGGGACAGGGGGTACGAGCAGTACTTC. Its translation: CASSSRDRGYEQYF.

The chain carries TRBV6-1 and TRBJ2-1; 10 bases align to TRBD1. V shed 8 bases, J shed 5 bases, and the junction held 6 bases outside the gene matches. Germline V gene lookup returns CDR1 MNHNS and CDR2 SASEGT. This CDR3 has 14 amino acids. CDR3 loop: CASGATGGHNEQFF. DNA for the CDR3: TGTGCCAGCGGAGCGACAGGGGGCCACAATGAGCAGTTCTTC.

V usage is TRBV9 and J usage is TRBJ2-3; 8 positions match TRBD2. The ends lost 0 bases at V and 7 bases at J; junction bases unmatched: 16. The germline V gene has CDR1 SGDLS and CDR2 YYNGEE. The CDR3 is made up of 18 amino acids. DNA for the CDR3: TGTGCCAGCAGCGTAGTTGCATTCCCTCAGCGGGAGATGCATACGCAGTATTTT. Translating gives CASSVVAFPQREMHTQYF.

The V and J genes are TRBV7-3 and TRBJ2-7, with TRBD2 matching over 9 bases. The V and J ends lost 5 bases and 1 base, in that order; junction bases with no gene match: 3. This CDR3 comprises 14 residues. Germline V CDR1 and CDR2: SGHTA, FQGTGA. The CDR3 protein is CASSELAGSYEQYF. CDR3 in DNA: TGTGCCAGCAGCGAGCTAGCGGGGTCCTACGAGCAGTACTTC.

This clone has just a few counts. The J gene is TRBJ1-2, the V gene TRBV7-2; D is undetermined. The germline gives CDR1 SGHTA, CDR2 FQGNSA. CDR3 length equals 14 residues. V was cut by 5 bases and J by 2 bases, with 12 bases left in between. CDR3: CASSPGPLNYGYTF. The CDR3 DNA sequence: TGTGCCAGCAGCCCTGGGCCGCTAAACTATGGCTACACCTTC.

As for this clone: At one end, the junction sequence differs from germline, possibly due to a read error. J is TRBJ2-3 and V is TRBV5-1; tentative D call: TRBD2 (6 bases). CDR3 length equals 16 residues. The V gene's germline CDR1 is SGHRS and CDR2 YFSETQ. The CDR3 DNA reads as TGCGCCACCAGCCCGGAGGTGGGAGGTCCCACAGATACGCAGTATTTT. Protein sequence: CATSPEVGGPTDTQYF.

J is TRBJ1-6 and V is TRBV5-5, with TRBD1 as a possible D gene (6 bases). V gave up 0 bases and J gave up 6 bases, with 13 bases separating them. The V gene's germline CDR1 is SGHKS and CDR2 YYEKEE (reference sequence). CDR3 length equals 16 residues. CDR3 nucleotides: TGTGCCAGCAGCTTGGATATCAGGGGTTCTAATTCACCCCTCCACTTT. It specifies CASSLDIRGSNSPLHF.

The chain uses TRBV5-6 and TRBJ1-2; D might be TRBD1 (5 bases). Trimming stripped 1 base from V and 4 bases from J, with 11 bases between. The CDR3 runs to 14 residues. Germline CDR1 is SGHDT and CDR2 is YYEEEE. CDR3 sequence: CASSLTAGPYGYTF. In DNA form, the CDR3 reads TGTGCCAGCAGCTTGACGGCAGGGCCCTATGGCTACACCTTC. The full variable domain, rest sourced from reference TRBV5-6 and TRBJ1-2, is DAGVTQSPTHLIKTRGQQVTLRCSPKSGHDTVSWYQQALGQGPQFIFQYYEEEERQRGNFPDRFSGHQFPNYSSELNVNALLLGDSALYLCASSLTAGPYGYTFGSGTRLTVV.

The chain recombines TRBV10-3 with TRBJ2-5; D might be TRBD1 (6 bases). Germline V gene lookup returns CDR1 ENHRY and CDR2 SYGVKD. The CDR3 loop spans 14 amino acids. The V end lost 2 bases, the J end lost 4 bases, and 11 bases lay between the germline ends. The CDR3 sequence is CAISERGGSETQYF. The CDR3 bases are TGTGCCATCAGTGAGAGAGGGGGATCAGAGACCCAGTACTTC.

This rearrangement joins TRBV7-2 to TRBJ1-4; D gene unclear. The germline CDR1 and CDR2 sequences are SGHTA and FQGNSA. The CDR3 has 17 residues. Trimming cost V 0 bases and J 2 bases, with 13 bases left between them. CDR3 coding DNA: TGTGCCAGCAGCTTAGCGCGGCAGACGAGGACTAATGAAAAACTGTTTTTT. Its protein is CASSLARQTRTNEKLFF.

The rearrangement uses TRBV7-8 and TRBJ1-5, with TRBD1 as a possible D gene (5 bases). CDR1 SGHVS and CDR2 FQNEAQ come from the germline V gene. The CDR3 sequence is 14 residues long. V dropped 5 bases and J dropped 5 bases, with 13 bases sitting between them. CDR3 region: CASSPTTGDQPQHF. In nucleotides, the CDR3 is TGTGCCAGCAGCCCTACCACAGGAGATCAGCCCCAGCATTTT.

The chain carries TRBV27 and TRBJ2-6, with TRBD1 matching 9 bases. Germline V gene sequence: CDR1 MNHEY, CDR2 SMNVEV (reference sequence). CDR3 length: 22 residues. J was trimmed by 2 bases and V by 5 bases; bases with no gene match: 22. CDR3 DNA: TGTGCCAGCAGTATCCTAGCTGTATCACAGGGGGCGATCTCCCCTGGGGCCAACGTCCTGACTTTC. Translating it yields CASSILAVSQGAISPGANVLTF.

The chain combines TRBV5-6 with TRBJ1-2; D is possibly TRBD1 (5 bases). Trimming removed 6 bases at V and 5 bases at J, with 17 bases between. CDR3 length equals 14 residues. The germline gives CDR1 SGHDT, CDR2 YYEEEE. The CDR3 sequence is CASNTRGGDYGYTF. In DNA, the CDR3 is TGTGCCAGCAACACCCGTGGAGGGGATTATGGCTACACCTTC. The full variable domain, completed using reference TRBV5-6 and TRBJ1-2, is DAGVTQSPTHLIKTRGQQVTLRCSPKSGHDTVSWYQQALGQGPQFIFQYYEEEERQRGNFPDRFSGHQFPNYSSELNVNALLLGDSALYLCASNTRGGDYGYTFGSGTRLTVV.

The CDR3 DNA is TGTGCCAGCAGCAAGGGACTAGCTTCCGCAGATACGCAGTATTTT. This sequence encodes CASSKGLASADTQYF. This chain connects TRBV11-2 to TRBJ2-3; TRBD2 matches at 9 bases. Germline assignment: CDR1 SGHAT and CDR2 FQNNGV. V was pared by 5 bases and J by 4 bases, with 7 bases of the junction left unmatched. The CDR3 loop spans 15 amino acids. Based on the CDR3 plus reference TRBV11-2 and TRBJ2-3, the full variable domain is EAGVAQSPRYKIIEKRQSVAFWCNPISGHATLYWYQQILGQGPKLLIQFQNNGVVDDSQLPKDRFSAERLKGVDSTLKIQPAKLEDSAVYLCASSKGLASADTQYFGPGTRLTVL.

The chain joins TRBV28 to TRBJ2-7; 9 nucleotides match TRBD2. Germline V gene sequence: CDR1 MDHEN, CDR2 SYDVKM. With V trimmed by 3 bases and J by 0 bases, 6 bases remained unmatched. The CDR3 loop spans 16 amino acids. CDR3: CASSFSSGIISYEQYF. The CDR3 DNA is TGTGCCAGCAGTTTTTCTAGCGGGATTATCTCCTACGAGCAGTACTTC. Using reference TRBV28 and TRBJ2-7 for the parts outside the CDR3, the full variable domain is DVKVTQSSRYLVKRTGEKVFLECVQDMDHENMFWYRQDPGLGLRLIYFSYDVKMKEKGDIPEGYSVSREKKERFSLILESASTNQTSMYLCASSFSSGIISYEQYFGPGTRLTVT.

This chain connects TRBV29-1 to TRBJ1-1, with D uncertain. The germline V and J ends were trimmed by 6 bases and 1 base, with 12 bases remaining between them. The CDR3 extends over 13 amino acids. Germline CDR1 reads SQVTM; CDR2 reads ANQGSEA. The CDR3, as DNA: TGCAGCGTCGGAGGCCCTGGGAACACTGAAGCTTTCTTT. Encoded protein: CSVGGPGNTEAFF.

V usage is TRBV18 and J usage is TRBJ1-1; a possible D gene is TRBD1 (5 bases). V gave up 0 bases and J gave up 3 bases, with 11 bases separating them. This CDR3 is 15 amino acids long. Germline V gene sequence: CDR1 KGHSH, CDR2 LQKENI. The CDR3 DNA is TGTGCCAGCTCACCACCGACAGCGGGGGACACTGAAGCTTTCTTT. Its protein product is CASSPPTAGDTEAFF.

In its sample, this clone was seen once. This chain connects TRBV6-6 to TRBJ1-1, with 9 bases aligning to TRBD1. Germline assignment: CDR1 MNHNY and CDR2 SVGAGI (reference sequence). The CDR3 runs to 13 residues. J gave up 1 base and V 9 bases, and 3 bases lay outside the gene matches. CDR3: CASDRGGNTEAFF. The DNA of the CDR3 is TGTGCCAGTGACAGGGGGGGGAACACTGAAGCTTTCTTT.

The chain has TRBV6-1 and TRBJ2-5; 7 nucleotides agree with TRBD2. The CDR3 runs to 13 residues. V gave up 7 bases and J gave up 5 bases; unmatched junction bases: 7. Germline CDR1 MNHNS, CDR2 SASEGT. CDR3 in DNA: TGTGCCAGCACCCAGGGAGGGGTTGAGACCCAGTACTTC. Protein product: CASTQGGVETQYF.

This sequence joins TRBV12-2 and TRBJ2-7; no DNA check was done on the table's D call, TRBD2. TRBV12-2 is labeled a pseudogene. The CDR3 length is 15 residues. The CDR3 reads CASRLRTSGWNEQYF. The CDR3 DNA reads as TGTGCAAGTCGCCTCCGGACTAGCGGATGGAACGAGCAGTACTTC.

The J gene is TRBJ2-1, the V gene TRBV5-1, with a weak D call TRBD2 (6 bases). Germline V CDR1 and CDR2: SGHRS, YFSETQ. V lost 7 bases to trimming and J lost 2 bases, with 16 bases between them. The CDR3 sequence is 15 residues long. The CDR3 DNA reads TGCGCCAGCGGGGTTCGAGGGAGGCCCTACAATGAGCAGTTCTTC. It encodes CASGVRGRPYNEQFF.

This chain uses TRBV30 with TRBJ2-2; D may be TRBD2 (6 bases). Germline CDR1 GTSNPN, CDR2 SVGIG (reference sequence). The CDR3 is made up of 14 amino acids. V was clipped by 5 bases and J by 0 bases, with 10 bases between them. As DNA, the CDR3 is TGTGCCTGGGAAGCGGGCTCGAACACCGGGGAGCTGTTTTTT. Protein product: CAWEAGSNTGELFF.

A single count supports this clone. The chain has TRBV9 and TRBJ1-1; D uncertain. The CDR3 is 14 amino acids. Germline values: CDR1 SGDLS, CDR2 YYNGEE. The V and J ends lost 4 bases and 0 bases respectively, with 10 bases between them. CDR3 nucleotide sequence: TGTGCCAGCAGCTTTACAGTCTTGAACACTGAAGCTTTCTTT. Its protein is CASSFTVLNTEAFF.

This chain uses TRBV5-1 with TRBJ2-5; 8 nucleotides match TRBD1. Looked up from germline, CDR1 is SGHRS and CDR2 is YFSETQ. V trimming: 3 bases; J trimming: 4 bases; junction bases outside the gene matches: 14. This CDR3 region has 17 residues. The CDR3 spells CASSSGSTGGSRETQYF. CDR3 in DNA: TGCGCCAGCAGCTCAGGATCTACAGGGGGGAGTCGAGAGACCCAGTACTTC.

The J gene is TRBJ2-7, the V gene TRBV9, with TRBD2 matching 9 bases. The CDR3 contains 16 residues. The V and J ends lost 0 bases and 5 bases, in that order; junction bases with no gene match: 9. Germline CDR1 reads SGDLS; CDR2 reads YYNGEE. The CDR3 sequence: CASSVDYSGRPNEQYF. CDR3 DNA sequence: TGTGCCAGCAGCGTAGATTATAGCGGGAGACCCAACGAGCAGTACTTC.

Worth noting for this clone: Different DNA sequences within this sample yield the same CDR3. The rearrangement links TRBV30 to TRBJ2-5; D not certain. The CDR3 totals 15 residues. The ends were cut back, 2 bases at V and 2 bases at J, with 15 bases in the middle. Germline lookup yields CDR1 GTSNPN and CDR2 SVGIG (reference sequence). CDR3 residues: CAWSLRGGNQETQYF. As DNA, the CDR3 is TGTGCCTGGAGTTTAAGAGGTGGCAATCAAGAGACCCAGTACTTC.

This rearrangement joins TRBV7-2 to TRBJ2-6, with D tentatively TRBD1 (6 bases). CDR1 SGHTA and CDR2 FQGNSA come from the germline V gene. Trimming shortened V by 2 bases and J by 4 bases, and 15 bases separated the two germline ends. This CDR3 is 17 amino acids long. The CDR3 loop is CASSLKGQTAGANVLTF. In nucleotides, the CDR3 is TGTGCCAGCAGCTTAAAGGGACAAACTGCGGGGGCCAACGTCCTGACTTTC.

The chain couples TRBV19 to TRBJ1-5; D gene uncertain. Deletions cut 10 bases from V and 1 base from J, with 11 bases between. The germline gives CDR1 LNHDA, CDR2 SQIVND (reference sequence). The CDR3 is 13 residues long. The chain's CDR3 is CATTEASNQPQHF. The CDR3 bases are TGTGCCACCACGGAGGCGAGCAATCAGCCCCAGCATTTT.

The chain uses TRBV11-3 and TRBJ2-7; 7 nucleotides line up with TRBD1. Germline loops: CDR1 SGHNT, CDR2 YENEEA. V trimming: 5 bases; J trimming: 5 bases; junction bases outside the gene matches: 9. This CDR3 is built from 14 residues. The CDR3 DNA is TGTGCCAGCAGCCTTCACAGGGGCGGCAACGAGCAGTACTTC. Translating it yields CASSLHRGGNEQYF.

This clone was picked up one time. The rearrangement joins TRBV6-1 to TRBJ2-4; D is ambiguous. The V and J ends lost 5 bases and 5 bases respectively, with 13 bases between them. CDR3 length: 14 residues. The germline V gene encodes CDR1 MNHNS and CDR2 SASEGT. The CDR3: CASSSRYSQNIQYF. In DNA, the CDR3 is TGTGCCAGCAGTTCCCGGTACAGCCAAAACATTCAGTACTTC.